This T cell receptor (beta chain) was captured in a study of blood T cell repertoires in COVID-19. Data came from immunoSEQ multiplex PCR; TCRdb stores just in-frame clones and leaves some out. Altogether 70,000 to 100,000 clones are present, 70% to 90% being singletons, with the ten largest covering about 7.6%. J was trimmed by 1 base and V by 3 bases; bases with no gene match: 6. The length of the CDR3 is 15 residues. CDR1 ENHRY and CDR2 SYGVKD come from the germline V gene. Sequenced: peripheral blood. This TCR was recovered from a woman in her 70s with acute or convalescent COVID-19. The chain couples TRBV10-3 to TRBJ2-7; 7 bases are a match to TRBD2. The CDR3 sequence is CAISDPGGGSYEQYF. The CDR3 DNA reads as TGTGCCATCAGTGACCCCGGGGGAGGGTCCTACGAGCAGTACTTC.